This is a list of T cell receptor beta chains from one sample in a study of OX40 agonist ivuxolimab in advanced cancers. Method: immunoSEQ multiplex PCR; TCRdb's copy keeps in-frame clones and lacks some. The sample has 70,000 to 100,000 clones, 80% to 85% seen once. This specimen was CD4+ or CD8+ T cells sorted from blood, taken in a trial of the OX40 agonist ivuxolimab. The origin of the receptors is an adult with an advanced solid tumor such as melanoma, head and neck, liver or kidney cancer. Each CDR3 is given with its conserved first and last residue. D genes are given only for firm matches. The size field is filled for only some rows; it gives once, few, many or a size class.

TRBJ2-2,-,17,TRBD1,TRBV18,CASSPRRQGAATGELFF,TGTGCCAGCTCACCACGAAGGCAGGGGGCCGCCACCGGGGAGCTGTTTTTT
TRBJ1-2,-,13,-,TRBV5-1,CASSFRVGGGYTF,TGCGCCAGCAGCTTCAGGGTTGGGGGTGGCTACACCTTC
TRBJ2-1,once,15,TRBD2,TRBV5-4,CASSLVSGGGNEQFF,TGTGCCAGCAGCTTGGTTAGCGGCGGGGGCAATGAGCAGTTCTTC
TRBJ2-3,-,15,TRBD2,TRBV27,CASSFSGGRTDTQYF,TGTGCCAGCAGTTTTAGCGGGGGGCGCACAGATACGCAGTATTTT
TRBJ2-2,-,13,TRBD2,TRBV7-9,CASTLAGAGELFF,TGTGCCAGCACCTTAGCGGGGGCCGGGGAGCTGTTTTTT
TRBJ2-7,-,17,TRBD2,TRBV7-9,CASSFSFGSGEVYEQYF,TGTGCCAGCAGCTTTTCGTTTGGAAGCGGGGAAGTCTACGAGCAGTACTTC
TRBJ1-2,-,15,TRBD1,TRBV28,CASSRGQGRNYGYTF,TGTGCCAGCAGCCGGGGACAGGGTAGGAACTATGGCTACACCTTC
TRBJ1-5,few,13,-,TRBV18,CASSPPGDQPQHF,TGTGCCAGCTCACCCCCAGGGGATCAGCCCCAGCATTTT
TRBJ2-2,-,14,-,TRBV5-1,CASSPGQDTGELFF,TGCGCCAGCAGCCCGGGACAAGACACCGGGGAGCTGTTTTTT
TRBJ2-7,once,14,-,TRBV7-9,CASSLAVGSYEQYF,TGTGCCAGCAGCTTAGCCGTAGGGTCCTACGAGCAGTACTTC
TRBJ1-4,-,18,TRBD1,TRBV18,CASSPLRTGTGVGEKLFF,TGTGCCAGCTCACCACTTCGCACCGGGACAGGGGTCGGGGAAAAACTGTTTTTT
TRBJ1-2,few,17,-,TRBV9,CASSPIQLLRGNYGYTF,TGTGCCAGCAGCCCCATTCAGCTCCTCAGGGGCAACTATGGCTACACCTTC
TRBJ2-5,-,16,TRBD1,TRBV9,CASSVDPDREGETQYF,TGTGCCAGCAGCGTAGACCCTGACAGGGAAGGAGAGACCCAGTACTTC
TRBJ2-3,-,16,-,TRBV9,CASSVDTGPNTDTQYF,TGTGCCAGCAGCGTAGATACAGGGCCTAACACAGATACGCAGTATTTT
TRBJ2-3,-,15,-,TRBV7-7,CASSLGLDAVDTQYF,TGTGCCAGCAGCTTAGGCCTAGATGCGGTAGATACGCAGTATTTT
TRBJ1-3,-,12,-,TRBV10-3,CAIKDSGNTIYF,TGTGCCATCAAAGACTCTGGAAACACCATATATTTT
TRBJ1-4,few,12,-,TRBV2,CASAEQDGKLFF,TGTGCCAGCGCCGAGCAGGACGGAAAACTGTTTTTT
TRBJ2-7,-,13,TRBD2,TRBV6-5,CASSPGGLGEQYF,TGTGCCAGCAGTCCGGGGGGGTTGGGCGAGCAGTACTTC
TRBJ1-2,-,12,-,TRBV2,CADGRSYYGYTF,TGTGCCGACGGGCGGTCGTACTATGGCTACACCTTC
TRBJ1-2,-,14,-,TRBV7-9,CASSLSPESNGYTF,TGTGCCAGCAGCTTAAGCCCTGAATCAAATGGCTACACCTTC
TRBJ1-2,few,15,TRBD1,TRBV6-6,CASSMDRLSSYGYTF,TGTGCCAGCAGCATGGACAGGCTATCGTCCTATGGCTACACCTTC
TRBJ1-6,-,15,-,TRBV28,CASSSTGTHLGSLHF,TGTGCCAGCAGCTCAACAGGGACGCATCTAGGTTCCCTCCACTTT
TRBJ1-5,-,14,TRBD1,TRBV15,CATSRDQGAQPQHF,TGTGCCACCAGCAGAGATCAGGGGGCCCAGCCCCAGCATTTT
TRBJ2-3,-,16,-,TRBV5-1,CASSLATASSTDTQYF,TGCGCCAGCAGCTTGGCCACTGCTTCTAGCACAGATACGCAGTATTTT
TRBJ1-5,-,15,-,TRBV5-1,CASSFTGDSNQPQHF,TGCGCCAGCAGCTTTACAGGAGATAGCAATCAGCCCCAGCATTTT
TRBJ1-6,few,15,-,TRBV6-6,CASRIQSSYNSPLHF,TGTGCCAGCAGAATACAGAGCTCCTATAATTCACCCCTCCACTTT
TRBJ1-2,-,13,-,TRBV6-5,CASSLDSNYGYTF,TGTGCCAGCAGTTTGGACAGTAACTATGGCTACACCTTC
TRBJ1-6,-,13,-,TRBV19,CASRQGGNSPLHF,TGTGCCAGTAGACAGGGAGGTAATTCACCCCTCCACTTT
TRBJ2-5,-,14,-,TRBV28,CASSVGTERETQYF,TGTGCCAGCAGTGTCGGGACGGAACGAGAGACCCAGTACTTC
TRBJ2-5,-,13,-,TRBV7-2,CASRRVVQETQYF,TGTGCCAGCAGGAGAGTAGTCCAAGAGACCCAGTACTTC
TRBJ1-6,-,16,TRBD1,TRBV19,CASSHRDSLGVSPLHF,TGTGCCAGTAGTCACCGGGACAGTCTTGGGGTATCACCCCTCCACTTT
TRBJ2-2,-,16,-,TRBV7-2,CASSLNGPGDTGELFF,TGTGCCAGCAGCTTAAATGGTCCGGGGGACACCGGGGAGCTGTTTTTT
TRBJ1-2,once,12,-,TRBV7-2,CASSLAAYGYTF,TGTGCCAGCAGCTTAGCGGCCTATGGCTACACCTTC
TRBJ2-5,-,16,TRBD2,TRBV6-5,CASSYYSGGPQETQYF,TGTGCCAGCAGTTATTATAGCGGGGGGCCGCAAGAGACCCAGTACTTC
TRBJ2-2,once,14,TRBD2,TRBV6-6,CASSHTSGFGELFF,TGTGCCAGCAGTCACACTAGCGGGTTTGGGGAGCTGTTTTTT
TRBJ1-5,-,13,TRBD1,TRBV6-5,CASSKTGNQPQHF,TGTGCCAGCAGCAAGACAGGGAATCAGCCCCAGCATTTT
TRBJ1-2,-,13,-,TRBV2,CASRSGAEGGYTF,TGTGCCAGCAGATCGGGGGCGGAGGGTGGCTACACCTTC
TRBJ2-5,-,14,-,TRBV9,CASSLGTFQETQYF,TGTGCCAGCAGCCTAGGGACTTTTCAAGAGACCCAGTACTTC
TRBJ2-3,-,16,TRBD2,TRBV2,CASSESSGGPSDTQYF,TGTGCCAGCAGTGAATCTAGCGGGGGGCCCTCAGATACGCAGTATTTT
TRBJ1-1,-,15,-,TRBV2,CASRPRGGSNTEAFF,TGTGCCAGCAGGCCCCGGGGAGGCTCGAACACTGAAGCTTTCTTT